Below, 6 T cell receptor beta chains from the same sample are listed, as sequenced in a study of technical replicates of blood from a few donors. The repertoire was sequenced with immunoSEQ multiplex PCR; TCRdb's copy has only in-frame clones and lacks some. Of approximately 89,000 clones listed, around 94% are singletons. The material sequenced was T cells isolated from PBMCs. The receptors shown here come from a human donor in good health.

As regards this clone: Other nucleotide sequences in the sample specify the same CDR3. The V gene is TRBV9, the J gene TRBJ2-7, with 7 bases identical to TRBD2. The junction had 2 bases not matched to a gene; V was cut back by 2 bases and J by 0 bases. This CDR3 is built from 14 residues. Germline V CDR1 and CDR2: SGDLS, YYNGEE. CDR3 DNA: TGTGCCAGCAGCGTGGGGGGGTCCTCCTACGAGCAGTACTTC. It encodes CASSVGGSSYEQYF.

Regarding this clone: One end of the junction varies from germline; a read error may be responsible. The genes are TRBV7-7 and TRBJ2-1; weak D call: TRBD1 (5 bases). Germline loops: CDR1 SSHAT, CDR2 FNYEAQ (reference sequence). The CDR3 extends over 14 amino acids. CDR3 region: CASSLGAGIDEQFF. The CDR3 nucleotides are TGTGCTAGCAGCTTAGGGGCAGGGATCGATGAGCAGTTCTTC.

This chain uses TRBV6-6 with TRBJ2-1; 8 bases match TRBD2. CDR1 is MNHNY and CDR2 is SVGAGI in the germline V gene (reference sequence). Unmatched junction bases numbered 8, after V lost 1 base and J lost 6 bases. This CDR3 region has 16 residues. Here the CDR3 DNA reads TGTGCCAGCAGTTACTTTTCGGGAGGGCCTTTCAATGAGCAGTTCTTC. The encoded protein is CASSYFSGGPFNEQFF.

This sequence joins TRBV19 and TRBJ1-1; the D is unclear. CDR1 is LNHDA, CDR2 SQIVND, per germline (reference sequence). The CDR3 is 15 amino acids. Trimming shortened V by 7 bases and J by 2 bases, and 17 bases separated the two germline ends. The CDR3 bases are TGTGCCAGTAAATATAGTGGGAGCCCCAACACTGAAGCTTTCTTT. Its protein product is CASKYSGSPNTEAFF.

This chain links TRBV9 with TRBJ2-7; the match to TRBD2 covers 9 bases. Germline trimming cut 4 bases from V and 5 bases from J; bases unmatched to any gene: 10. In germline, CDR1 is SGDLS, CDR2 YYNGEE. The CDR3 is 15 amino acids. CDR3 DNA sequence: TGTGCCAGCAGCCCCCGGGTTAGCGGGAGAGACGAGCAGTACTTC. Translating gives CASSPRVSGRDEQYF.

The chain joins TRBV4-1 to TRBJ1-5; D call uncertain. The CDR3 extends over 13 amino acids. With 1 base removed from V and 4 bases from J, the gap between germline ends came to 5 bases. CDR1 MGHRA and CDR2 YSYEKL come from the germline V gene. The CDR3, as DNA: TGCGCCAGCAGCCAAGGCAGGAATCAGCCCCAGCATTTT. This encodes CASSQGRNQPQHF.